This TCR beta chain came from a study of T cell repertoires in cytomegalovirus infection. About this clonotype: Its antigen is currently unknown.

TCRdb reprocessed the reads with MiXCR, giving one entry per CDR3 protein. The data hold fewer than 850,000 distinct CDR3 sequences, with about 29% observed a single time. V lost 4 bases to trimming and J lost 2 bases, with 13 bases between them. The germline CDR1 and CDR2 sequences are KGHDR and SFDVKD. The CDR3 contains 16 residues. This receptor was identified in a human donor in good health (CMV status not recorded). Some clones in this sample may be carry-over from other donors' samples. Sequences were derived from cultured CD8+ T cells from PBMCs, sampled from culture after CMV antigen stimulation. The rearrangement links TRBV24-1 to TRBJ2-2, with a weak D call TRBD1 (5 bases). The CDR3: CATSDSRTPNTGELFF. DNA of the CDR3: TGTGCCACCAGTGACTCCCGGACACCTAACACCGGGGAGCTGTTTTTT.